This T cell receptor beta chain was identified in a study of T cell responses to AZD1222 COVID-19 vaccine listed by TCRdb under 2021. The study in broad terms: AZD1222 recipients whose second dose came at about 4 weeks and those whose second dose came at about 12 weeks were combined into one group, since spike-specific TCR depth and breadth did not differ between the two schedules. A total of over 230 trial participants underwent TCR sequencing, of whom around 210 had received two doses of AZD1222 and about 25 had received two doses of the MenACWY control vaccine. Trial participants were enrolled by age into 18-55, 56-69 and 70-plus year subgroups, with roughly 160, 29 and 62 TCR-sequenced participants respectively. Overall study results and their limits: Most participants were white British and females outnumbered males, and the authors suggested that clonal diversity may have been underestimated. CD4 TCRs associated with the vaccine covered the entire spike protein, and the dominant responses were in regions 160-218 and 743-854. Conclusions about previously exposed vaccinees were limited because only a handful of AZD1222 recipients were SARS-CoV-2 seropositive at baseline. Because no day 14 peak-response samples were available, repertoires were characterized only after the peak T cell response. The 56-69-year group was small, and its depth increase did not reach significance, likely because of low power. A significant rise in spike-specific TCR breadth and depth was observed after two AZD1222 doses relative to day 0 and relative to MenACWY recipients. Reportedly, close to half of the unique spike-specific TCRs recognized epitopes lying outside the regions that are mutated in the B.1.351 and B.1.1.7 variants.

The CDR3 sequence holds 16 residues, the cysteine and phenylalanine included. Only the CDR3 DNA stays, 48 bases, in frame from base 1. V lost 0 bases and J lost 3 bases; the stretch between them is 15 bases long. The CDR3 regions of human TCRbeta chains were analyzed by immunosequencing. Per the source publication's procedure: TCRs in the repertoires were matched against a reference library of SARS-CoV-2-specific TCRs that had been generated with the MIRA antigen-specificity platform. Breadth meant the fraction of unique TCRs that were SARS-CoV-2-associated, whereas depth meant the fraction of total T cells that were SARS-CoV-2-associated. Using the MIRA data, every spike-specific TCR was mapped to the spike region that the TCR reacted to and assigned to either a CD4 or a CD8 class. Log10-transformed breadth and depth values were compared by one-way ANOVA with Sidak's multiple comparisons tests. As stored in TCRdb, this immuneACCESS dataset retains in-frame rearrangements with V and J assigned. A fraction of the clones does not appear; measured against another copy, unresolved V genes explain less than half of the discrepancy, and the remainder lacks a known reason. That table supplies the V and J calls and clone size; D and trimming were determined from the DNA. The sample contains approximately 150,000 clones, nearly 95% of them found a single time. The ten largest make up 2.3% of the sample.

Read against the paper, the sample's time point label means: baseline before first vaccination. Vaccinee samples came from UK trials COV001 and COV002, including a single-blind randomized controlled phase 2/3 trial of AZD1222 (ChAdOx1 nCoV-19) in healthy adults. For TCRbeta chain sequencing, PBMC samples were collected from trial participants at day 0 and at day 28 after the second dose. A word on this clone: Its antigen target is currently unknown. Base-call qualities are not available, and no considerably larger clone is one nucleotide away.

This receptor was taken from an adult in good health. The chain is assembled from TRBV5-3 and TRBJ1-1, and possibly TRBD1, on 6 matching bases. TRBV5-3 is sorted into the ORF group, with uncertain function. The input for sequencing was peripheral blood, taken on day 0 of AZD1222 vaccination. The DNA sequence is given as TGTGCCAGAAGCTTGGCCGAGGTTAGGGGGGACACTGAAGCTTTCTTT. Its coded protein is CARSLAEVRGDTEAFF.